Shown below are 17 T cell receptor beta chains from a single sample sequenced in a study of blood T cells in healthy people across ages. Using a J-beta primer mix together with a sample-barcoded 5' primer, a second PCR was run for about 7 to 12 cycles. TCRdb analysed the 5' RACE reads with MiXCR anew, one entry per CDR3 protein. The table has about 690,000 distinct CDR3 sequences, 40% to 50% seen once. Sequencing input: blood. These receptors all stem from a man aged 80 or over in good health.

This clonotype was counted between two and nine times. The rearrangement uses TRBV27 and TRBJ2-1, with D hard to call. Germline V gives CDR1 MNHEY, CDR2 SMNVEV (reference sequence). This CDR3 is built from 11 residues. V dropped 6 bases and J dropped 9 bases, with 9 bases sitting between them. CDR3: CASSDRFEQFF. CDR3 sequence (DNA): TGTGCCAGCAGCGACCGGTTTGAGCAGTTCTTC.

This clonotype was found a few times. This chain connects TRBV18 to TRBJ2-1, with D perhaps TRBD1 or TRBD2 (6 bases each). The tail of the sequence fits TRBJ2-7 better, so the J call may be wrong. The V gene's germline CDR1 is KGHSH and CDR2 LQKENI. The CDR3 runs to 13 residues. The chain's CDR3 is CASSTGGDNEQYF. The CDR3 DNA is TGTGCCAGCTCAACCGGAGGGGACAATGAGCAGTACTTC.

The V gene is TRBV20-1, the J gene TRBJ1-1; tentatively, D is TRBD1 (5 bases). V gave up 0 bases and J gave up 8 bases, with 13 bases separating them. The CDR3 is 13 residues long. Germline CDR1 and CDR2: DFQATT and SNEGSKA (reference sequence). The CDR3, as DNA: TGCAGTGCTAGAGATCTTAGGGGAGGGGAAGCTTTCTTT. It encodes CSARDLRGGEAFF.

Details on this clonotype: One end of the junction does not line up with germline, which may come from a read error. The chain carries TRBV7-8 and TRBJ1-2; no clear D gene. This CDR3 spans 14 amino acids. Germline CDR1 SGHVS, CDR2 FQNEAQ. The CDR3 DNA reads as TGTGCCAGCAGCCTAGCGGTCGGCTACCCTGGCTACACCTTC. Residues: CASSLAVGYPGYTF.

The J gene is TRBJ2-1, the V gene TRBV7-2; no definite D call. Germline values: CDR1 SGHTA, CDR2 FQGNSA. The V end lost 5 bases, the J end lost 4 bases, and 9 bases lay between the germline ends. This CDR3 is 13 amino acids long. The CDR3 DNA follows: TGTGCCAGCAGCATTCTCAGGTACAATGAGCAGTTCTTC. Protein product: CASSILRYNEQFF.

The chain couples TRBV20-1 to TRBJ2-3; 12 positions agree with TRBD2. This CDR3 has 18 residues. CDR1 is DFQATT, CDR2 SNEGSKA, per germline (reference sequence). After removal of 1 base from V and 2 bases from J, the junction contained 10 bases not matched to a gene. CDR3 coding DNA: TGCAGTGCTAGAGCTCTAGCGGGAGGGCCGTCTGTCACAGATACGCAGTATTTT. Translated: CSARALAGGPSVTDTQYF.

The chain joins TRBV6-4 to TRBJ2-3, with TRBD2 matching over 7 bases. Germline CDR1 MRHNA, CDR2 SNTAGT. J lost 2 bases, V lost 6 bases, and 8 bases had no gene match. The CDR3 covers 15 residues. The CDR3 DNA reads TGTGCCAGCAGGAAAGCGGGAAGAACCACAGATACGCAGTATTTT. It codes for CASRKAGRTTDTQYF.

This clonotype was seen a few times. The V call is TRBV7-2, the J call TRBJ1-4; D may be TRBD1 (5 bases). This CDR3 is 14 amino acids long. CDR1 and CDR2 from the germline V gene are SGHTA and FQGNSA. With 5 bases removed from V and 7 bases from J, the gap between germline ends came to 14 bases. The CDR3 protein is CASSPRRVGEKLFF. The CDR3 DNA reads as TGTGCCAGCAGCCCCCGCAGGGTGGGTGAAAAACTGTTTTTT.

The genes are TRBV12-3 or TRBV12-4 and TRBJ2-5; 7 bases align to TRBD2. The DNA end is more similar to TRBJ2-1, so the J call may be wrong. The CDR3 totals 15 residues. The CDR3 DNA reads TGTGCCAGCAGTACAACCGGGGGGAGCCAAGAGACCCAGTTCTTC. This gives the protein CASSTTGGSQETQFF.

This chain's CDR3 is CASSVLGQGGEQYF. For the CDR3, the DNA is TGTGCCAGCAGTGTACTAGGACAGGGTGGCGAGCAGTACTTC. The rearrangement joins TRBV6-5 to TRBJ2-7, with 8 bases matching TRBD1. V trimming: 5 bases; J trimming: 6 bases; junction bases outside the gene matches: 9. CDR1 is MNHEY, CDR2 SVGAGI, per germline. This CDR3 region has 14 residues.

The chain links TRBV18 to TRBJ1-5; D is uncertain. CDR3 length equals 15 residues. Germline assignment: CDR1 KGHSH and CDR2 LQKENI. Trimming stripped 4 bases from V and 5 bases from J, with 15 bases between. The CDR3 nucleotides are TGTGCCAGCTCACACGCTCCGGACGGTGATCAGCCCCAGCATTTT. It translates to CASSHAPDGDQPQHF.

This clonotype was detected a few times. This chain links TRBV28 with TRBJ2-7; no clear D gene. The CDR3 totals 11 residues. Trimming left V 7 bases short and J 4 bases short, with 8 bases between. In germline, CDR1 is MDHEN, CDR2 SYDVKM. In nucleotides, the CDR3 is TGTGCCAGCACGGGTTGGTACGAGCAGTACTTC. It encodes CASTGWYEQYF.

The chain employs TRBV3-1 and TRBJ1-2; 7 positions agree with TRBD1. Germline CDR1 LGHDT, CDR2 YNNKEL (reference sequence). This CDR3 is built from 14 residues. V shed 1 base, J shed 8 bases, and the junction held 7 bases outside the gene matches. This chain's CDR3 is CASSQGGTAAGYTF. CDR3 DNA sequence: TGTGCCAGCAGCCAAGGAGGGACAGCTGCCGGCTACACCTTC.

A few counts support this clonotype. This chain uses TRBV4-2 with TRBJ2-1; D is undetermined. This CDR3 contains 12 residues. V was pared by 0 bases and J by 6 bases, with 3 bases between. Looked up from germline, CDR1 is LGHNA and CDR2 is YNFKEQ. The CDR3, as DNA: TGTGCCAGCAGCCAAGAGGTCAATGAGCAGTTCTTC. This gives the protein CASSQEVNEQFF.

This clonotype has a count of ten or more. The chain has TRBV20-1 and TRBJ2-5; 10 bases line up with TRBD2. CDR3 size: 14 residues. V was clipped by 5 bases and J by 5 bases; unmatched bases: 8. Germline V CDR1 and CDR2: DFQATT, SNEGSKA (reference sequence). CDR3: CSAHGLAARETQYF. In nucleotides, the CDR3 is TGCAGTGCTCACGGACTAGCGGCTAGGGAGACCCAGTACTTC.

This clonotype appeared a single time. This chain uses TRBV20-1 with TRBJ2-4, with 8 bases lining up with TRBD2. The DNA end is more similar to TRBJ2-7, so the J call may be wrong. The CDR3 runs 17 residues. Germline CDR1 reads DFQATT; CDR2 reads SNEGSKA (reference sequence). The CDR3 sequence is CSARTTSEPGLGDEQYF. The CDR3 DNA reads as TGCAGTGCTAGGACGACTAGCGAACCTGGGCTGGGGGACGAGCAGTACTTC.

There are many counts of this clonotype. V is TRBV7-2 and J is TRBJ1-2; D unclear. The CDR3 extends over 13 amino acids. V lost 4 bases and J lost 2, with 8 bases in between. Germline values: CDR1 SGHTA, CDR2 FQGNSA. The chain's CDR3 is CASSYAENYGYTF. For the CDR3, the DNA is TGTGCCAGCAGCTACGCTGAGAACTATGGCTACACCTTC.